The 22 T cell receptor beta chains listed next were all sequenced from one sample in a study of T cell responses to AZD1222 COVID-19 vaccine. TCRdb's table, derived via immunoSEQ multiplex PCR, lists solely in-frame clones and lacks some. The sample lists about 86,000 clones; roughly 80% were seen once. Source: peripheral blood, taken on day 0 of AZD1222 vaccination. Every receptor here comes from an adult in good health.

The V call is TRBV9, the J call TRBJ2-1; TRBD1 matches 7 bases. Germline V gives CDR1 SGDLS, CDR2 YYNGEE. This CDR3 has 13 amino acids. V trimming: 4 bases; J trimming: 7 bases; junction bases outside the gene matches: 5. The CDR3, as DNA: TGTGCCAGCAGCCGGGACAGAAGAAATGAGCAGTTCTTC. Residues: CASSRDRRNEQFF.

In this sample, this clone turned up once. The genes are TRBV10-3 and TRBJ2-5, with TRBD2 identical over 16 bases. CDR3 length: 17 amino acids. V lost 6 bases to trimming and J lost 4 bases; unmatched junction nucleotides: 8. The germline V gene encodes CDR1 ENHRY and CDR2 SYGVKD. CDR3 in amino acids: CAISPGLAGGSGETQYF. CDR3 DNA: TGTGCCATCAGCCCGGGACTAGCGGGAGGGTCGGGAGAGACCCAGTACTTC.

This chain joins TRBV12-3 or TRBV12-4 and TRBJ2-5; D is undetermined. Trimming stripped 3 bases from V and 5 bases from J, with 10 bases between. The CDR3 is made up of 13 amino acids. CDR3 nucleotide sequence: TGTGCCAGCAGTTTTCAACTTACGGAGACCCAGTACTTC. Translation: CASSFQLTETQYF.

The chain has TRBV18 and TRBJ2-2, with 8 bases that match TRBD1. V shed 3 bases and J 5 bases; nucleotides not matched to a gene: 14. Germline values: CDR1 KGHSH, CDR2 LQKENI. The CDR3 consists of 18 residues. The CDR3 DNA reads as TGTGCCAGCTCACCTCCAAATACCGGGACAGGAGGTACCGGGGAGCTGTTTTTT. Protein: CASSPPNTGTGGTGELFF. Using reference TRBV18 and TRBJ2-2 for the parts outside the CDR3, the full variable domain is NAGVMQNPRHLVRRRGQEARLRCSPMKGHSHVYWYRQLPEEGLKFMVYLQKENIIDESGMPKERFSAEFPKEGPSILRIQQVVRGDSAAYFCASSPPNTGTGGTGELFFGEGSRLTVL.

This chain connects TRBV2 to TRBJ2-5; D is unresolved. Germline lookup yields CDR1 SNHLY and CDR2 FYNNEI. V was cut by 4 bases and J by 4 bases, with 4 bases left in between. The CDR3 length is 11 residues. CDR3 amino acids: CASSAVETQYF. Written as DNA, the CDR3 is TGTGCCAGCAGTGCTGTAGAGACCCAGTACTTC. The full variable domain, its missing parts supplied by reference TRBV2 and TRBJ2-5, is EPEVTQTPSHQVTQMGQEVILRCVPISNHLYFYWYRQILGQKVEFLVSFYNNEISEKSEIFDDQFSVERPDGSNFTLKIRSTKLEDSAMYFCASSAVETQYFGPGTRLLVL.

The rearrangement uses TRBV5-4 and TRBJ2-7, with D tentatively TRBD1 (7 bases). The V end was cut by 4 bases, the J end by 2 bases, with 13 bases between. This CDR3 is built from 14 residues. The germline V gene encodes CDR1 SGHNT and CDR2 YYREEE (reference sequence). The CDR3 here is CASSRGDSPYEQYF. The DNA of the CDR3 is TGTGCCAGCAGCAGGGGGGACAGCCCCTACGAGCAGTACTTC.

The CDR3 nucleotides are TGTGCCAGCAGCCCGCTGCGCGGGAGGGTTGTCGGGGAGCTGTTTTTT. It codes for CASSPLRGRVVGELFF. This chain uses TRBV7-2 with TRBJ2-2; 9 nucleotides match TRBD2. V lost 5 bases and J lost 7; bases outside the gene matches: 11. The length of the CDR3 is 16 residues. The germline V gene has CDR1 SGHTA and CDR2 FQGNSA.

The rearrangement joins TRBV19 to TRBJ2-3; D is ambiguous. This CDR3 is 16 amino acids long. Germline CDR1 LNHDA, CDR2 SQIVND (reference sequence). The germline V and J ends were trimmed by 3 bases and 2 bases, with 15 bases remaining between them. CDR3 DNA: TGTGCCAGTAGTATCATGGCATCCTCGTACACAGATACGCAGTATTTT. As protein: CASSIMASSYTDTQYF.

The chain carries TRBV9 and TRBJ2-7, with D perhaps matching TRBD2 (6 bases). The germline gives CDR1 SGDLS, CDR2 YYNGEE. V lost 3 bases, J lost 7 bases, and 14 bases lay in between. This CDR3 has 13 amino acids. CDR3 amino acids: CASSARLDTEQYF. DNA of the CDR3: TGTGCCAGCAGCGCCCGACTAGATACGGAGCAGTACTTC.

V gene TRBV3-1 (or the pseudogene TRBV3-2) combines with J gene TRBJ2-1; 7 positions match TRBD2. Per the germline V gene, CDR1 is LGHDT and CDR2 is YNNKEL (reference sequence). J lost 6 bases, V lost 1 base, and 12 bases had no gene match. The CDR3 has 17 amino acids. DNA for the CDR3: TGTGCCAGCAGCCAAGCCGGCAGTGTGGGGGGGGTCAATGAGCAGTTCTTC. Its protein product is CASSQAGSVGGVNEQFF.

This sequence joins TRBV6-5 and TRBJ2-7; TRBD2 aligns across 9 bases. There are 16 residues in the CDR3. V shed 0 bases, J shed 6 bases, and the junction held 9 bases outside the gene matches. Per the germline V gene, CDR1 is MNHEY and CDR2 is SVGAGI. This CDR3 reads CASSYSGHGTSFEQYF. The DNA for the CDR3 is TGTGCCAGCAGTTACTCGGGGCACGGGACTAGCTTCGAGCAGTACTTC.

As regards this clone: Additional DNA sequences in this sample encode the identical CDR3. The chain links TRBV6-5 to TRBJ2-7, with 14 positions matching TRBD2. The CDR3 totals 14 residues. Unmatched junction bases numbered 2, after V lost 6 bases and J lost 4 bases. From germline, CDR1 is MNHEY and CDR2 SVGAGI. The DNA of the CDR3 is TGTGCCAGCAGCCGACTAGCGGGAGGGTACGAGCAGTACTTC. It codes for CASSRLAGGYEQYF.

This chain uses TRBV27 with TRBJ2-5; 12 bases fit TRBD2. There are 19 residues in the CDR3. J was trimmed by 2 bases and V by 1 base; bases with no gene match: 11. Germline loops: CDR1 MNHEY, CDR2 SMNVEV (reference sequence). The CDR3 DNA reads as TGTGCCAGCAGTTTATATAGACTAGCGGGAGAGGCTGCTCAAGAGACCCAGTACTTC. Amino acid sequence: CASSLYRLAGEAAQETQYF.

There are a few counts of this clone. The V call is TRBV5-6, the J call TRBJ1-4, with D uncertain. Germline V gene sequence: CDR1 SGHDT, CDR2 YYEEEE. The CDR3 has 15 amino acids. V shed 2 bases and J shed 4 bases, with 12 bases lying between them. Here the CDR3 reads CASSFSESLNEKLFF. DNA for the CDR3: TGTGCCAGCAGCTTTAGTGAGAGCCTTAATGAAAAACTGTTTTTT.

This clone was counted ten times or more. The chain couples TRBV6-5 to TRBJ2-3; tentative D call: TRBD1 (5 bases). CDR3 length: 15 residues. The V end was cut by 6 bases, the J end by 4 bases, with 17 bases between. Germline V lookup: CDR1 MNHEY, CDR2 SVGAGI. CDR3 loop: CASSPAQGRPDTQYF. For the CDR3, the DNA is TGTGCCAGCAGCCCCGCGCAGGGAAGGCCAGATACGCAGTATTTT.

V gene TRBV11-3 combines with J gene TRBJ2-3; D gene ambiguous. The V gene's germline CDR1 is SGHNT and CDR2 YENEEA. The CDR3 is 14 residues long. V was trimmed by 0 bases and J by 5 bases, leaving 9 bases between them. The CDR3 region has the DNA TGTGCCAGCAGCTTAGATTCCTTCGGAGATACGCAGTATTTT. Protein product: CASSLDSFGDTQYF.

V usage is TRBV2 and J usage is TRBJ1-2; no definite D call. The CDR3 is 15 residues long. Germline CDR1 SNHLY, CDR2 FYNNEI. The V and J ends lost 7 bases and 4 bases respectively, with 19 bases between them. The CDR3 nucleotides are TGTGCCAGCAAAGTAACAGCCCAACCCCTCTATGGCTACACCTTC. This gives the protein CASKVTAQPLYGYTF.

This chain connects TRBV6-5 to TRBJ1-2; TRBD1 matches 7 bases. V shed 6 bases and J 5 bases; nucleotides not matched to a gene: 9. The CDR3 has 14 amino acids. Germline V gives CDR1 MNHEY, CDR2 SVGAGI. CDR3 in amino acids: CASRLQGQGYGYTF. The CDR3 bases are TGTGCCAGCAGGTTACAGGGGCAGGGTTATGGCTACACCTTC.

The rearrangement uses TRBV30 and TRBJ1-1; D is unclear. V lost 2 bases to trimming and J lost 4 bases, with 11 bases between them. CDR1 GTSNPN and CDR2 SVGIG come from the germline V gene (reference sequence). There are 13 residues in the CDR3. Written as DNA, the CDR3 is TGTGCCTGGAGTCGTTGGGAATTCACTGAAGCTTTCTTT. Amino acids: CAWSRWEFTEAFF.

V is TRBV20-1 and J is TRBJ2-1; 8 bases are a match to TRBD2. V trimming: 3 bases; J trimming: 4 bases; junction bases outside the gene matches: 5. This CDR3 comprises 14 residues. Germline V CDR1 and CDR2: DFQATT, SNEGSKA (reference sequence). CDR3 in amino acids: CSASRAGVYNEQFF. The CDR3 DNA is TGCAGTGCTAGTCGAGCGGGAGTGTACAATGAGCAGTTCTTC.

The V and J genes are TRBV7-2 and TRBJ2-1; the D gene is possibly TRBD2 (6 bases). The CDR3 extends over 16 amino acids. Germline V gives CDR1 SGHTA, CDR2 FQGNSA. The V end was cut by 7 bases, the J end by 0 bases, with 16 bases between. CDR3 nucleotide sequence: TGTGCCAGCACCCCTGGCGGGGCCAGCTCCTACAATGAGCAGTTCTTC. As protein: CASTPGGASSYNEQFF. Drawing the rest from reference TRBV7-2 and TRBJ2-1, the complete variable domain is GAGVSQSPSNKVTEKGKDVELRCDPISGHTALYWYRQSLGQGLEFLIYFQGNSAPDKSGLPSDRFSAERTGGSVSTLTIQRTQQEDSAVYLCASTPGGASSYNEQFFGPGTRLTVL.

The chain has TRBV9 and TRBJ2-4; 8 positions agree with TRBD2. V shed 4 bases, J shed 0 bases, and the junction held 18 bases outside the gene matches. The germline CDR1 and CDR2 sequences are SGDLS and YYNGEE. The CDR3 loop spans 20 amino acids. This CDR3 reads CASSLTSGSDPLLAKNIQYF. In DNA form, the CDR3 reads TGTGCCAGCAGCCTTACTAGCGGCAGCGACCCGCTCCTAGCCAAAAACATTCAGTACTTC.